The present TCR beta chain was sequenced within a study of cytomegalovirus exposure and HLA in healthy donors. Amplification used 60 Vbeta primers and 13 Jbeta primers. Generated by immunoSEQ multiplex PCR, the TCRdb table keeps only in-frame clones and is missing some. The sample has about 110,000 clones, 75% seen once. Study-level findings and limits: Previously analyzed data showed that most TCR beta V segments were productive at a frequency of about 87% or about 30%.

V was clipped by 3 bases and J by 4 bases, with 6 bases between them. Germline lookup yields CDR1 DFQATT and CDR2 SNEGSKA (reference sequence). This CDR3 spans 11 amino acids. With respect to this clone: Its target is unknown.

Sequences were obtained from PBMCs. This chain links TRBV20-1 with TRBJ1-1, with no clear D. The clonotype comes from a male donor in good health and CMV-seropositive. CDR3 DNA: TGCAGTGCTAGTTCGGGCACTGAAGCTTTCTTT. The encoded protein is CSASSGTEAFF.